This T cell receptor (beta chain) is drawn from a study of OX40 agonist ivuxolimab in advanced cancers. Study-wide findings and caveats: There was clonal expansion of CD4+ and CD8+ blood T cells by week 6 at 0.1 to 3.0 mg/kg.

Worth noting for this clone: The antigen remains undetermined.

Some clones are missing from TCRdb's copy, which holds only in-frame ones; the method was immunoSEQ multiplex PCR. Seen here are around 80,000 clones, 70% to 90% observed once, and the top ten hold 0.72%. With V trimmed by 3 bases and J by 7 bases, 8 bases remained unmatched. CDR1 and CDR2 from the germline V gene are KGHSH and LQKENI. This CDR3 comprises 15 residues. The V call is TRBV18, the J call TRBJ1-2; 10 nucleotides line up with TRBD1. The sample consisted of CD4+ or CD8+ T cells sorted from blood, taken in a trial of the OX40 agonist ivuxolimab. The sequence was obtained from an adult with an advanced solid tumor such as melanoma, head and neck, liver or kidney cancer. CDR3 protein: CASSPTGQGIGGYTF. The CDR3 nucleotides read TGTGCCAGCTCACCGACGGGACAGGGGATCGGTGGCTACACCTTC.